This T cell receptor (beta chain) was identified in a study of PD-1 blockade in classical Hodgkin lymphoma. The CDR3 runs 13 residues. The ends were cut back, 3 bases at V and 7 bases at J, with 9 bases in the middle. Germline V lookup: CDR1 ENHRY, CDR2 SYGVKD. Study-level findings and limits: Nivolumab initiation under 1 year post-ASCT meant exclusion.

The protocol was immunoSEQ multiplex PCR, while the TCRdb copy is restricted to in-frame clones and leaves out a portion. The table shows approximately 84,000 clones, with 65% to 85% occurring only once. Time point defined: cycle 4 day 1 (C4D1), after more than 5 weeks of nivolumab. All trial patients relapsed after autologous stem cell transplantation. Note on this clone: As yet, its antigen is unknown. The identical CDR3 is also encoded by other nucleotide sequences in the sample.

This TCR was sampled from a human donor with classical Hodgkin lymphoma. The chain combines TRBV10-3 with TRBJ2-2, with D hard to call. The starting material was peripheral blood mononuclear cells (PBMCs), obtained before the fourth cycle of nivolumab. CDR3 coding DNA: TGTGCCATCAGTGAAGGGTCGGGCGGGGAGCTGTTTTTT. The encoded protein is CAISEGSGGELFF.